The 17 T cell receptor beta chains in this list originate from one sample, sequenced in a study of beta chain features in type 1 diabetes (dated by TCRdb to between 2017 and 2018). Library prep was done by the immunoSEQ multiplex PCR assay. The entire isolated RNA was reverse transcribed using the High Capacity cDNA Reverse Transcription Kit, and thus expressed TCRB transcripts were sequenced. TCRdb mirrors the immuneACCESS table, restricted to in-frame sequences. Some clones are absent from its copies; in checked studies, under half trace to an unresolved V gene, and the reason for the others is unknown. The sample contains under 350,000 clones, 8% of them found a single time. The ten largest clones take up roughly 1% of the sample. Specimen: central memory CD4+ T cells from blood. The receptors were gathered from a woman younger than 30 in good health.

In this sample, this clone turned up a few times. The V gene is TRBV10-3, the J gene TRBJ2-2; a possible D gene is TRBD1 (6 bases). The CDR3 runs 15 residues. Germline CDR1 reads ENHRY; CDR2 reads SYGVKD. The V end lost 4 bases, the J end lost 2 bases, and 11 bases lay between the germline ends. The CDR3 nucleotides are TGTGCCATCAGTGGGAAGGGACAAAACACCGGGGAGCTGTTTTTT. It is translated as CAISGKGQNTGELFF.

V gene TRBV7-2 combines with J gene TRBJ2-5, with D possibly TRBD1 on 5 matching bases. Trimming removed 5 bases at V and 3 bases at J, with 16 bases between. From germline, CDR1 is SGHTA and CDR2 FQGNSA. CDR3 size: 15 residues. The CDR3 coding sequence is TGTGCCAGCAGCCCAGGTGTAGGGGCCGAAGAGACCCAGTACTTC. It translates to CASSPGVGAEETQYF.

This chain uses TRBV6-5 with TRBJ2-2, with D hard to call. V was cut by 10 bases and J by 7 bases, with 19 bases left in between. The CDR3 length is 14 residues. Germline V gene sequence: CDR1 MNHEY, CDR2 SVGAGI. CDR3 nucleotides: TGTGCCATCCGGCCCGGCTACGGCGACGGGGAGCTGTTTTTT. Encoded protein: CAIRPGYGDGELFF.

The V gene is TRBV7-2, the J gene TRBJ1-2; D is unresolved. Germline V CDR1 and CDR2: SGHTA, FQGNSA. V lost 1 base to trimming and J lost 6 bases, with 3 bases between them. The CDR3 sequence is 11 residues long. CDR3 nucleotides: TGTGCCAGCAGCTTAGGCCATGGCTACACCTTC. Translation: CASSLGHGYTF.

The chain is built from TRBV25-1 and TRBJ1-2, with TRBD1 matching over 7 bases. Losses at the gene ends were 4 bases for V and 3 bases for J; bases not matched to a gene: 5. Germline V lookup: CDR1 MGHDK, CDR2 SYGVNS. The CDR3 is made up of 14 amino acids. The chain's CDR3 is CASSGNRGDYGYTF. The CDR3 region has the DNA TGTGCCAGCAGTGGAAACAGGGGTGACTATGGCTACACCTTC.

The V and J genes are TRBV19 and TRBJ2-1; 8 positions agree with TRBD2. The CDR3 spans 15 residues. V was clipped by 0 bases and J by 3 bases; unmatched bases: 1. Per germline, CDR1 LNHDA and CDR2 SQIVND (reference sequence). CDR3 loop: CASSIDSGGYNEQFF. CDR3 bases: TGTGCCAGTAGTATAGACAGCGGGGGCTACAATGAGCAGTTCTTC.

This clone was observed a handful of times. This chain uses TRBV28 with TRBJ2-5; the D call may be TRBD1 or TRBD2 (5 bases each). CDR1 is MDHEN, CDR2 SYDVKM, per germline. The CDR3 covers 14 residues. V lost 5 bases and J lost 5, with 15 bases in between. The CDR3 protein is CASSPPPGQETQYF. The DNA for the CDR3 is TGTGCCAGCAGTCCCCCCCCGGGGCAGGAGACCCAGTACTTC.

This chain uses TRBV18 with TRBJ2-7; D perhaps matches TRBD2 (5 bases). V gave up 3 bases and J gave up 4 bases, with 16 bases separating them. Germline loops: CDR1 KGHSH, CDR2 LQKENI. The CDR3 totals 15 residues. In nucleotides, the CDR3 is TGTGCCAGCTCACCTGGGAGTATCGTGCTTTACGAGCAGTACGTC. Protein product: CASSPGSIVLYEQYV.

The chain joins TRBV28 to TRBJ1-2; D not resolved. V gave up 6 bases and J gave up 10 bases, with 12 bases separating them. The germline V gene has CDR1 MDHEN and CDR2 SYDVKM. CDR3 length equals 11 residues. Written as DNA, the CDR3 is TGTGCCAGCAGAGATGACGGGGACTACACCTTC. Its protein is CASRDDGDYTF.

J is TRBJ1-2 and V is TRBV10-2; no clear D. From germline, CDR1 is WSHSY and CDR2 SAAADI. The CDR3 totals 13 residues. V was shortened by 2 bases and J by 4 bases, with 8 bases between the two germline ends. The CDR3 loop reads CASSEEGIYGYTF. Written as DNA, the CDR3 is TGCGCCAGCAGTGAGGAGGGTATCTATGGCTACACCTTC.

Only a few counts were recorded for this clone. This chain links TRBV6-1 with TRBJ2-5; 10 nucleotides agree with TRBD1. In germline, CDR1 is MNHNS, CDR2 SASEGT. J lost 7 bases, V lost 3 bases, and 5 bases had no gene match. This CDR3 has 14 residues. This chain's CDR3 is CASSELRDRGTQYF. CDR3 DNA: TGTGCCAGCAGTGAGCTCCGGGACAGGGGGACCCAGTACTTC.

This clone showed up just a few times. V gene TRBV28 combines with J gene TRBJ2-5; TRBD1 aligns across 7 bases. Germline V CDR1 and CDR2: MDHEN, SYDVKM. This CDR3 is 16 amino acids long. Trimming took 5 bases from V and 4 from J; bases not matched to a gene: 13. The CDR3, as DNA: TGTGCCAGCAGTACCCTTCGGGACAGCCTTCGAGAGACCCAGTACTTC. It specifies CASSTLRDSLRETQYF.

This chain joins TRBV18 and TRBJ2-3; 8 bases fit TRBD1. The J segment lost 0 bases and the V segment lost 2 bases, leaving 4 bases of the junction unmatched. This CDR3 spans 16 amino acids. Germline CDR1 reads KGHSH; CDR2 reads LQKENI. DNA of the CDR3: TGTGCCAGCTCACCAACGAGGACAGGGAGCACAGATACGCAGTATTTT. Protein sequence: CASSPTRTGSTDTQYF.

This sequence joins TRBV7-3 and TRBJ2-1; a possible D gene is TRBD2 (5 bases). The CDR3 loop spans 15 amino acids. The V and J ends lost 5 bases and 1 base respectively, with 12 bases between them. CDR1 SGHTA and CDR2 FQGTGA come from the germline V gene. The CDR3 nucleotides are TGTGCCAGCAGCAGAGGGCAACCTTCCTACAATGAGCAGTTCTTC. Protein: CASSRGQPSYNEQFF.

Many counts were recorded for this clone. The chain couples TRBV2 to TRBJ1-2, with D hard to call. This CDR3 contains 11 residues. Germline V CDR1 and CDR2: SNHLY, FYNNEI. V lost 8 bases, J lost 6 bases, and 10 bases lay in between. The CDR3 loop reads CASRPQNGYTF. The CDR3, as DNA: TGTGCCAGCCGGCCTCAGAATGGCTACACCTTC.

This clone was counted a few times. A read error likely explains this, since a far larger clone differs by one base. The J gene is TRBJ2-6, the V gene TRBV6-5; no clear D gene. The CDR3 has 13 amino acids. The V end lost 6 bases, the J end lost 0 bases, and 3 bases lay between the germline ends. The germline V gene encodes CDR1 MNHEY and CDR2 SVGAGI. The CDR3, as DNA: TGTGCCAGCAGCCTCTCTGGGGCCAACGTCCTGACTTTC. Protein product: CASSLSGANVLTF.

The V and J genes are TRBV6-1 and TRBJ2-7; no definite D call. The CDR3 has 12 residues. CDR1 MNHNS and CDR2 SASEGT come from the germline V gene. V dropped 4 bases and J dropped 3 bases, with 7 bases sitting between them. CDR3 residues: CASSGNYYEQYF. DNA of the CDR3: TGTGCCAGCAGTGGAAATTACTACGAGCAGTACTTC.